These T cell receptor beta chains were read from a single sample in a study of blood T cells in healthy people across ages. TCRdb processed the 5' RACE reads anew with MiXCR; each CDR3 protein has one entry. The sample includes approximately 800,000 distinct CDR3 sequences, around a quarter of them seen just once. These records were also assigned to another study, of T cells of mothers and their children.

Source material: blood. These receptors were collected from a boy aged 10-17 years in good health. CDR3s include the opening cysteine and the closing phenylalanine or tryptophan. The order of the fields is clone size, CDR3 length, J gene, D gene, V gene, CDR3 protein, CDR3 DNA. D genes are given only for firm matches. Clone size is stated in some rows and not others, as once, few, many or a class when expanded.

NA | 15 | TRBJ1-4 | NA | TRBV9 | CASSAGRDRNEKLFF | TGTGCCAGCAGCGCGGGGCGAGACCGAAATGAAAAACTGTTTTTT
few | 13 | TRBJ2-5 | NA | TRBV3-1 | CASSQGQEGEQYF | TGTGCCAGCAGCCAAGGTCAGGAAGGAGAGCAGTACTTC
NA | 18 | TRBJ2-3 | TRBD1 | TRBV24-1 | CATSETSRTGDRTDTQYF | TGTGCCACCAGTGAAACATCCCGGACAGGGGACCGCACAGATACGCAGTATTTT
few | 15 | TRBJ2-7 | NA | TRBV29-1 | CSAFLGGTNSYEQYF | TGCAGCGCTTTCCTCGGGGGGACAAACTCCTACGAGCAGTACTTC
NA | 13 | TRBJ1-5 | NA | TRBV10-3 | CAISEMGNQPQHF | TGTGCCATCAGTGAGATGGGCAATCAGCCCCAGCATTTT
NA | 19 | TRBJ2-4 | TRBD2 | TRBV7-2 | CASSRTSGAYRVAKNIQYF | TGTGCCAGCAGCCGGACTAGCGGTGCCTATCGTGTAGCCAAAAACATTCAGTACTTC
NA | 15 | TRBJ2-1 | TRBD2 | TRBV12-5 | CASGLLAGGFNEQFF | TGTGCTAGTGGTTTGCTAGCGGGAGGCTTCAATGAGCAGTTCTTC
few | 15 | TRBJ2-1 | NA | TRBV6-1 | CASTIGGPSYNEQFF | TGTGCCAGCACTATCGGGGGCCCCTCCTACAATGAGCAGTTCTTC
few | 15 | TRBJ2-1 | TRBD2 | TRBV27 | CASRVSGGPHNEQFF | TGTGCCAGCAGGGTTAGCGGGGGGCCACACAATGAGCAGTTCTTC
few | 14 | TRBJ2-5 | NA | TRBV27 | CASSSLLYQETQYF | TGTGCCAGCAGTTCCCTCCTATACCAAGAGACCCAGTACTTC
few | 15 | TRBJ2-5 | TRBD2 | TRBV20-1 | CSAPAAGGTQETQYF | TGCAGTGCCCCTGCAGCGGGGGGAACACAAGAGACCCAGTACTTC
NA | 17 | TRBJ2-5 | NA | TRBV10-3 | CAISEFPGLGVKETQYF | TGTGCCATCAGTGAGTTCCCGGGACTCGGAGTTAAAGAGACCCAGTACTTC
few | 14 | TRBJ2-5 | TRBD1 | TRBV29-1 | CSVRDRVAQETQYF | TGCAGCGTTCGTGACAGGGTGGCCCAAGAGACCCAGTACTTC
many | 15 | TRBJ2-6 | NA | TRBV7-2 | CASSPWTPGANVLTF | TGTGCCAGCAGCCCCTGGACCCCTGGGGCCAACGTCCTGACTTTC
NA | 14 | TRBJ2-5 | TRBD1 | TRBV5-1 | CASSQTGVGETQYF | TGCGCCAGCAGCCAAACAGGGGTCGGAGAGACCCAGTACTTC
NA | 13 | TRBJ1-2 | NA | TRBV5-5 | CASSLSTDYGYTF | TGTGCCAGCAGCTTAAGTACAGACTATGGCTACACCTTC
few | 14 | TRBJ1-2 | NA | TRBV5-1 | CASSLEGRVHGYTF | TGCGCCAGCAGCTTGGAAGGGCGGGTTCATGGCTACACCTTC
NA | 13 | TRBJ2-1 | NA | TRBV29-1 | CSVEFLVVNEQFF | TGCAGCGTTGAATTTCTGGTGGTCAATGAGCAGTTCTTC
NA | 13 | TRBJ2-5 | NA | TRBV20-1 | CSARRLYQETQYF | TGCAGTGCTAGACGATTGTACCAAGAGACCCAGTACTTC
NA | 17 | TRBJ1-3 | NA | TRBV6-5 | CASSYGGRLASGNTIYF | TGTGCCAGCAGTTACGGAGGGAGGCTAGCCTCTGGAAACACCATATATTTT
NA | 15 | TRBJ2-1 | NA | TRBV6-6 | CASSYRASSYNEQFF | TGTGCCAGCAGTTACAGGGCTAGCTCCTACAATGAGCAGTTCTTC
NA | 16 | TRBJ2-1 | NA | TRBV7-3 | CASSLKVTGTHNEQFF | TGTGCCAGCAGCTTAAAAGTGACAGGAACTCACAATGAGCAGTTCTTC
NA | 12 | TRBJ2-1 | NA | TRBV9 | CASSRTTNEQFF | TGTGCCAGCAGTCGCACGACCAATGAGCAGTTCTTC
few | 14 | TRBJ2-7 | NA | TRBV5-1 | CASSPGANPNEQYF | TGCGCCAGCAGCCCCGGGGCCAACCCGAACGAGCAGTACTTC
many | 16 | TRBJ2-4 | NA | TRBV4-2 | CASSRGTARAKNIQYF | TGTGCCAGCAGCCGCGGAACAGCCAGGGCCAAAAACATTCAGTACTTC
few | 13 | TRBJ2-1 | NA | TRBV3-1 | CASSQDLGVEQFF | TGTGCCAGCAGCCAAGATCTGGGGGTTGAGCAGTTCTTC
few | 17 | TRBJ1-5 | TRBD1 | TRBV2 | CASSEIGGGYSNQPQHF | TGTGCCAGCAGTGAAATTGGAGGGGGCTATAGCAATCAGCCCCAGCATTTT
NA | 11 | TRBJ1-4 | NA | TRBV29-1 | CSTFGGGKLFF | TGCAGCACATTTGGGGGGGGGAAACTGTTTTTT
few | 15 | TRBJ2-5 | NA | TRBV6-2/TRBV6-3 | CASFTGMNHQETQYF | TGTGCCAGCTTTACAGGGATGAATCATCAAGAGACCCAGTACTTC
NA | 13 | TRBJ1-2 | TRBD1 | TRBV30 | CAWSHDRVQGYTF | TGTGCCTGGAGTCATGACAGGGTTCAGGGCTACACCTTC
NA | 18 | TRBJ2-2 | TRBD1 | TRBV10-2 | CASSDALGTGVNTGELFF | TGCGCCAGCAGTGACGCCCTCGGGACAGGGGTCAACACCGGGGAGCTGTTTTTT
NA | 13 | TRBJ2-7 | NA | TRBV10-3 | CAIRARGRNEQYF | TGTGCCATCAGGGCCAGGGGAAGGAACGAGCAGTACTTC
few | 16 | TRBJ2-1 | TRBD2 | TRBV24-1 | CATSDASGSTYNEQFF | TGTGCCACCAGTGACGCTAGCGGGAGCACCTACAATGAGCAGTTCTTC
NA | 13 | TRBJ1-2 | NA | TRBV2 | CASKGGRNYGYTF | TGTGCCAGCAAGGGGGGCAGAAACTATGGCTACACCTTC
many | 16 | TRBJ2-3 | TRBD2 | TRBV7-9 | CASSPWTSGGTDTQYF | TGTGCCAGCAGCCCGTGGACTAGCGGGGGAACAGATACGCAGTATTTT
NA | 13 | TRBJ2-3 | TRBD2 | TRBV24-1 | CATQPTSVHTQYF | TGTGCCACACAGCCCACTAGCGTCCATACGCAGTATTTT
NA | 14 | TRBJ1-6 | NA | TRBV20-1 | CSAKLVREEFPLHF | TGCAGTGCCAAGCTGGTCAGGGAAGAGTTCCCCCTCCACTTT
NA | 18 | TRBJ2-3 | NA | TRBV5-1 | CASSSRAGGFPSTDTQYF | TGCGCCAGCAGCTCCCGCGCCGGGGGATTTCCTAGCACAGATACGCAGTATTTT
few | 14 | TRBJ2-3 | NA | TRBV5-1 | CASSTFEGVDTQYF | TGCGCCAGCAGCACCTTCGAGGGGGTAGATACGCAGTATTTT
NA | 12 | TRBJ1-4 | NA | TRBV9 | CASSVIREKLFF | TGTGCCAGCAGCGTGATCAGGGAAAAACTGTTTTTT
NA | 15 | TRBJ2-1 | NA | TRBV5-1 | CASSLGGTSGNEQFF | TGCGCCAGCAGCTTAGGTGGGACTTCGGGGAATGAGCAGTTCTTC
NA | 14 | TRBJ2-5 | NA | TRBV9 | CASSVEGRQETQYF | TGTGCCAGCAGCGTAGAGGGACGACAAGAGACCCAGTACTTC
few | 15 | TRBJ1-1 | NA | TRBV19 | CASSARHLMNTEAFF | TGTGCCAGTAGTGCCCGACATCTCATGAACACTGAAGCTTTCTTT
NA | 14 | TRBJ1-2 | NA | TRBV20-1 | CSARDVLKKYGYTF | TGCAGTGCTAGAGATGTCCTGAAGAAGTATGGCTACACCTTC
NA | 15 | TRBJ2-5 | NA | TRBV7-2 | CASSLAGTRQETQYF | TGTGCCAGCAGCTTAGCAGGGACTCGCCAAGAGACCCAGTACTTC
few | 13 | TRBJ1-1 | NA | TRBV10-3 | CAINSGVNAEAFF | TGTGCCATCAACTCCGGGGTTAACGCTGAAGCTTTCTTT
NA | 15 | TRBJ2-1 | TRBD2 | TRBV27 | CASSIGGADYNEQFF | TGTGCCAGCAGCATCGGGGGGGCCGACTACAATGAGCAGTTCTTC
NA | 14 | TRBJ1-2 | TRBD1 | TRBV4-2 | CASSRTGRNYGYTF | TGTGCCAGCAGCCGGACAGGGCGAAACTATGGCTACACCTTC
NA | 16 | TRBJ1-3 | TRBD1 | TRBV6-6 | CASSYSGNRGGNTIYF | TGTGCCAGCAGTTACTCCGGAAACAGGGGCGGAAACACCATATATTTT